In its sample, the clone carrying this T cell receptor beta chain was seen many times. The germline CDR1 and CDR2 sequences are DFQATT and SNEGSKA (reference sequence). The CDR3 consists of 15 residues. Trimming removed 3 bases from V and 5 bases from J; junction bases left unmatched: 13. The time point is: patch test 3, about 24 weeks after DPC sensitization. This sample's treatment: therapeutic diphenylcyclopropenone sensitization with weekly scalp DPC. The sample comes from a study of human T cells and chemical hapten exposure. Study details: Across samples, TCR yields varied, mostly owing to small differences in pooled library volumes.

One entry per CDR3 protein, called by TCRdb with MiXCR from the RACE reads. Here the sample spans approximately 71,000 distinct CDR3 sequences, 11% being singletons. The sample here was whole blood, taken in connection with sensitization to the hapten diphenylcyclopropenone (DPC). This chain links TRBV20-1 with TRBJ2-7; 7 nucleotides line up with TRBD2. The source of this sequence is a woman between 45 and 65 years old with alopecia areata. Some clones in this sample may be carry-over from other donors' samples. The CDR3 DNA reads as TGCAGTGCTAGCCCCCTAGCGGTCCTTGGAGACGAGCAGTACTTC. Its protein is CSASPLAVLGDEQYF.